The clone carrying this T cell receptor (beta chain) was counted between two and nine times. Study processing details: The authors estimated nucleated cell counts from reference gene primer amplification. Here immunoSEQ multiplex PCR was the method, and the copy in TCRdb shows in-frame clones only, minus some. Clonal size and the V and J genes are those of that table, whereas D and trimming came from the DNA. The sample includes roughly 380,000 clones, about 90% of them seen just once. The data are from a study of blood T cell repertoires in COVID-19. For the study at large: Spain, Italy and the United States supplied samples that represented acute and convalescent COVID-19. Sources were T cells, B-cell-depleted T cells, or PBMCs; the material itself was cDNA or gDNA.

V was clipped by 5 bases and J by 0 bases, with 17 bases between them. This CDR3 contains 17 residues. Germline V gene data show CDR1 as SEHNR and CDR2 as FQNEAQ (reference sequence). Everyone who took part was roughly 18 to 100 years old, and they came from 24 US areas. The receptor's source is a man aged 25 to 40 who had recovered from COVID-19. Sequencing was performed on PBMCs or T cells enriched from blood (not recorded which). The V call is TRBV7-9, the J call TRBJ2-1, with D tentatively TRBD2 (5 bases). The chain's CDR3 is CASSQMRTEDSYNEQFF. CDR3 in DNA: TGTGCCAGCAGCCAAATGAGGACTGAAGACTCCTACAATGAGCAGTTCTTC.